One T cell receptor (beta chain) is described in this entry. The sample is drawn from a study of control samples from healthy donors and cancer patients. Repertoires were generated with immunoSEQ multiplex PCR, while TCRdb's copy carries only in-frame clones and drops some. The sample contains over 100,000 clones, approximately 92% of which appear only once. Trimming took off 0 bases at V and 8 bases at J, with 15 bases between the two ends. Germline CDR1 SGHRS, CDR2 YFSETQ. This CDR3 region has 15 residues. The sequence came from a young man in good health. The chain joins TRBV5-1 to TRBJ2-1, with unresolved D. Material for sequencing was blood. The DNA of the CDR3 is TGCGCCAGCAGCTTGGCCGGCCTAGTTCTCGATGAGCAGTTCTTC. The encoded protein is CASSLAGLVLDEQFF.